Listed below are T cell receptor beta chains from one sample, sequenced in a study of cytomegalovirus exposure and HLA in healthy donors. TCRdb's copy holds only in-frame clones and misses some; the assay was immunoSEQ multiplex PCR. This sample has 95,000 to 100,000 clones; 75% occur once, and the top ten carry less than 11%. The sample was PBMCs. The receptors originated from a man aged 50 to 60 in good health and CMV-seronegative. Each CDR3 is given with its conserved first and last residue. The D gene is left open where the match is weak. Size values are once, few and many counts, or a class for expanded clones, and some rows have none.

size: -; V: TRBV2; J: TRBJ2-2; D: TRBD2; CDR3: CASSGGTNTGELFF; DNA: TGTGCCAGTAGCGGGGGGACGAACACCGGGGAGCTGTTTTTT
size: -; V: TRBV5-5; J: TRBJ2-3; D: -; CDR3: CASSSAKFTGVRDTQYF; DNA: TGTGCCAGCAGCTCCGCTAAGTTTACGGGGGTGAGAGATACGCAGTATTTT
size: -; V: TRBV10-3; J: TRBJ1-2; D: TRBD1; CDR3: CAISGAGTGIYGYTF; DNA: TGTGCCATCAGCGGGGCCGGGACAGGGATCTATGGCTACACCTTC
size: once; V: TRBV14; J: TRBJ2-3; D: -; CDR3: CASSRRGQSTDTQYF; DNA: TGTGCCAGCAGTCGGCGGGGGCAAAGCACAGATACGCAGTATTTT
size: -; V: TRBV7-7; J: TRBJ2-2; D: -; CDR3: CASSSGAGPNTGELFF; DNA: TGTGCCAGCAGCTCAGGGGCAGGTCCGAACACCGGGGAGCTGTTTTTT
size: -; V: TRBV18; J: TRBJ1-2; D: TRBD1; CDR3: CASSPLGDREDYTF; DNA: TGTGCCAGCTCACCACTTGGGGACAGGGAAGACTACACCTTC
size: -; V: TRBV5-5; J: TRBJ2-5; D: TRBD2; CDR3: CASSRGEAGGQTQYF; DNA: TGTGCCAGCAGCAGAGGGGAAGCGGGAGGACAGACCCAGTACTTC
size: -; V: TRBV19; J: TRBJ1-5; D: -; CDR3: CASSGTRDFNQPQHF; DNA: TGTGCCAGTAGTGGCACCCGGGACTTCAATCAGCCCCAGCATTTT
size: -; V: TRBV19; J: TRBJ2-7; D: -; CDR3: CASSTPDRTASYEQYF; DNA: TGTGCCAGTAGTACCCCAGACAGAACAGCCTCCTACGAGCAGTACTTC
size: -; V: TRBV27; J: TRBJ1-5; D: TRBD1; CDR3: CATATGQAHQPQHF; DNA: TGTGCCACTGCGACGGGACAGGCCCATCAGCCCCAGCATTTT
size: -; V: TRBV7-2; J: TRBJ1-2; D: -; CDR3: CASSYSGGGEGYTF; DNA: TGTGCCAGCAGCTATTCCGGGGGGGGAGAAGGCTACACCTTC
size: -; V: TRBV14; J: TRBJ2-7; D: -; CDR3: CASSQDSSGSGEQYF; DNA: TGTGCCAGCAGCCAAGATTCATCAGGGTCCGGCGAGCAGTACTTC
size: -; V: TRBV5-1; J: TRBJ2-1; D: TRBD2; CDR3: CASSDGTSGSSYNEQFF; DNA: TGCGCCAGCAGCGATGGGACTAGCGGGAGCTCCTACAATGAGCAGTTCTTC